This paragraph reports one TCR beta chain. The antigen remains undetermined. This entry comes from a study of breast tumors, draining lymph nodes, adjacent tissues. Study conclusions and caveats: Tumor repertoires ranked between lymph nodes and nontumor tissue in diversity, with V and J gene preferences. The data were judged consistent with most tumor T cells coming from lymph node and expanding in tumor. Tumor T cell lymph node origin was a supported hypothesis, not proven.

Breast cancer patients provided tissue from their axillary draining lymph nodes. TCRdb processed the multiplex PCR reads anew with MiXCR; each CDR3 protein has one entry. The table has more than 250,000 distinct CDR3 sequences, around 30% seen once; the top ten hold 0.85% to 1.3%. This CDR3 region has 13 residues. The V and J ends lost 6 bases and 7 bases, in that order; junction bases with no gene match: 6. CDR1 and CDR2 (germline): MNHEY, SVGAGI. This chain links TRBV6-5 with TRBJ2-1; 7 nucleotides agree with TRBD1. The clonotype was recovered from a female donor with breast cancer. Some clones in this sample may be carry-over from other donors' samples. The sequencing input was axillary lymph node tissue. Here the CDR3 DNA reads TGTGCCAGCAGGGGGACAGCCGAGAATGAGCAGTTCTTC. It translates to CASRGTAENEQFF.